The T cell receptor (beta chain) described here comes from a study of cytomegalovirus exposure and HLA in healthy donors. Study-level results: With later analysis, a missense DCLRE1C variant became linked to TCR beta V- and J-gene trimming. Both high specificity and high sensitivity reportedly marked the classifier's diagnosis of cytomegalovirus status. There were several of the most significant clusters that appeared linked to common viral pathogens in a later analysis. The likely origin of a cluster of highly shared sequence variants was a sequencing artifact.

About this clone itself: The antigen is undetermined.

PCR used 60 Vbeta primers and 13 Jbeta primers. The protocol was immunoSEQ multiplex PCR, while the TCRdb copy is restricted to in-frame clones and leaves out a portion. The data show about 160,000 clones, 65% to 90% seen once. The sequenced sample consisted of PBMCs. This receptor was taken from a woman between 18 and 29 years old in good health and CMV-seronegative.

Here the CDR3 DNA reads TGTGCCAGCAGCTTCGGCGGGAGCCTCTACGAGCAGTACTTC. Its translation: CASSFGGSLYEQYF. The chain is built from TRBV7-3 and TRBJ2-7; 7 nucleotides match TRBD2. The CDR3 is 14 residues long. Germline CDR1 is SGHTA and CDR2 is FQGTGA. Losses at the gene ends were 3 bases for V and 3 bases for J; bases not matched to a gene: 5.